This T cell receptor beta chain was sequenced in a study of CD8+CD57+ T cells in acquired aplastic anemia (dated by TCRdb to 2016 to 2018). For context, the study as a whole: DNA extracted from sorted CD4+ and CD8+ cells had a mean of approximately 3.5 ug, with a range of roughly 0.19 to 27.4 ug. An average of around 10 million reads for CD4+ cells and 12 million or so reads for CD8+ cells was obtained from healthy donor samples. General conclusions and limits of the study: Around 27 CD8+ CDR3 sequences were found in both patients and controls but appeared to be highly expressed in patients and within the immunodominant clones of the patients. CD8+ Simpson's diversity did not differ significantly between patients and healthy controls (P=0.060).

Profiling of TCR beta VDJ combinations and CDR3 sequences used genomic DNA as the template. An Illumina HiSeq 2000 was used for TCR repertoire sequencing. The paper's data handling went like this. TRBV/TRBJ rearrangement plots, CDR3 size and DJ length profiles, and Simpson's diversity index were used to assess repertoires. Whichever DNA sequence was most abundant in the deep sequencing data was defined as the immunodominant clone. CDR3 amino acid sequences were screened for sharing across subjects and were compared with published repertoires and the VDJdb database. The raw public reads went through TCRdb reprocessing: fastp at Q25, MiXCR clone calling, in-frame beta chains kept. Rows merge per CDR3 protein into single entries with the most common DNA and genes. The V and J calls shown here were made by TCRdb, not taken from the authors' results. For this sample the table gives approximately 45,000 distinct CDR3 sequences, of which around 72% were detected only once. The biggest ten clones account for under 40% of the sample.

This clonotype showed up just a few times. Its antigen has not been determined. Nothing much larger sits one base from this clone, and base qualities are not available. TCR repertoires of sorted CD4+ and CD8+ blood T cells from severe aplastic anemia patients and healthy subjects were deep-sequenced in the study. Ficoll-Paque density gradient centrifugation was used to isolate peripheral blood mononuclear cells. CD4+ and CD8+ T cells were sorted by FACS or magnetic beads before DNA extraction. Source material: sorted CD4+, CD8+, or CD8+CD57+ T cells (not recorded which) from PBMCs. The receptor was derived from a human donor in good health, serving as a control.

In nucleotide form, the sequence is TGTGCCAGCAGGGGGGGTACCGAGCAGTACTTC. Its protein reads: CASRGGTEQYF. In this chain, TRBV2 is recombined with TRBJ2-7; the D gene is possibly TRBD2, with 6 bases matching. Looking up the germline V gene yields CDR1 SNHLY and CDR2 FYNNEI. Relative to germline, V is 6 bases shorter and J is 6 bases shorter, with 9 bases between their ends. The CDR3 measures 11 amino acids from cysteine to phenylalanine. Only the CDR3 portion is preserved as DNA: 33 bases, with reading frame beginning at the first base.